The 9 T cell receptor beta chains given below trace back to one sample, sequenced in a study of blood T cells in healthy people across ages. For the second PCR, which ran for about 7 to 12 cycles, a sample-barcoded 5' primer and a J-beta primer mix were used. Each CDR3 protein gets one entry after TCRdb re-called the 5' RACE reads with MiXCR. Counted here are 850,000 to 1,000,000 distinct CDR3 sequences, 45% to 60% occurring once; the ten biggest clones make up about 21%. The sequencing sample was made of blood. These TCRs come from a woman in her fifties or sixties in good health.

The chain uses TRBV28 and TRBJ2-1; TRBD2 matches at 14 bases. V shed 5 bases and J 10 bases; nucleotides not matched to a gene: 10. The CDR3 is 16 residues long. CDR1 and CDR2 (germline): MDHEN, SYDVKM. CDR3 protein: CASSTTSGRAFLEQFF. CDR3 DNA: TGTGCCAGCAGTACGACTAGCGGGAGGGCCTTTTTAGAGCAGTTCTTC.

In DNA form, the CDR3 reads TGTGCCAGCAGTGTAGCGGCCCAAGGCGCCTACGAGCAGTACTTC. Its translation: CASSVAAQGAYEQYF. The chain links TRBV25-1 to TRBJ2-4; maybe TRBD2 (6 bases). The J call may be faulty, since TRBJ2-7 better matches the DNA end. Germline assignment: CDR1 MGHDK and CDR2 SYGVNS. CDR3 length: 15 amino acids.

The rearrangement joins TRBV7-2 to TRBJ2-3, with 7 bases fitting TRBD2. Germline V gene data show CDR1 as SGHTA and CDR2 as FQGNSA. V lost 5 bases and J lost 2; bases outside the gene matches: 7. CDR3 length equals 15 residues. The CDR3 DNA reads as TGTGCCAGCAGCCCCCCAGCGGGGTACACAGATACGCAGTATTTT. It encodes CASSPPAGYTDTQYF. The variable domain in full, completed from reference TRBV7-2 and TRBJ2-3, reads GAGVSQSPSNKVTEKGKDVELRCDPISGHTALYWYRQSLGQGLEFLIYFQGNSAPDKSGLPSDRFSAERTGGSVSTLTIQRTQQEDSAVYLCASSPPAGYTDTQYFGPGTRLTVL.

The table lists this clonotype with many counts. Given a much more abundant clone one base away, this may be a read error. The chain joins TRBV10-3 to TRBJ2-7, with TRBD2 as a possible D gene (7 bases). The CDR3 totals 11 residues. V shed 10 bases and J shed 7 bases, with 14 bases lying between them. Per the germline V gene, CDR1 is ENHRY and CDR2 is SYGVKD. The CDR3, as DNA: TGTGCCAGCAAGGGGGAGGGTGAGCAGTACTTC. It codes for CASKGEGEQYF.

V and J are TRBV18 and TRBJ2-7; the D gene is possibly TRBD1 (6 bases). CDR1 and CDR2 (germline): KGHSH, LQKENI. The CDR3 has 15 amino acids. V lost 4 bases, J lost 3 bases, and 16 bases lay in between. In DNA, the CDR3 is TGTGCCAGCTCACTTCAACAGGGCGGAATCTACGAGCAGTACTTC. Encoded protein: CASSLQQGGIYEQYF.

By sample share, this clonotype is medium-sized. The chain links TRBV27 to TRBJ2-3; 11 bases fit TRBD2. V trimming: 6 bases; J trimming: 3 bases; junction bases outside the gene matches: 8. The germline gives CDR1 MNHEY, CDR2 SMNVEV (reference sequence). The CDR3 contains 16 residues. The CDR3 DNA reads TGTGCCAGCAGCCCGACTAGCGGGATGGCTACAGATACGCAGTATTTT. This codes for CASSPTSGMATDTQYF.

The CDR3 protein is CSARKLAGKKNIQYF. The CDR3 nucleotides are TGCAGTGCTAGGAAACTAGCGGGTAAAAAAAACATTCAGTACTTC. The V gene is TRBV20-1, the J gene TRBJ2-4; TRBD2 matches at 9 bases. The germline V gene has CDR1 DFQATT and CDR2 SNEGSKA (reference sequence). Trimming cost V 3 bases and J 4 bases; bases outside gene matches: 7. The CDR3 is 15 amino acids.

This clonotype was seen a handful of times. This clone may be a read error of a much larger clone one base away. The CDR3 nucleotides read TGCAGCGTTGAAGATCTTGCACTAGGAAAACGGGGTGAGCAGTACTTC. Translation: CSVEDLALGKRGEQYF. The rearrangement joins TRBV29-1 to TRBJ2-5; possible D gene TRBD2, 5 bases. CDR3 size: 16 residues. Germline CDR1 reads SQVTM; CDR2 reads ANQGSEA. Trimming stripped 0 bases from V and 11 bases from J, with 25 bases between.

The CDR3 sequence is CSARGPSGSADTQYF. The CDR3 bases are TGCAGTGCTAGAGGTCCTAGCGGGAGTGCAGATACGCAGTATTTT. V usage is TRBV20-1 and J usage is TRBJ2-3; 10 positions match TRBD2. V shed 1 base and J 4 bases; nucleotides not matched to a gene: 5. The CDR3 sequence is 15 residues long. CDR1 is DFQATT and CDR2 is SNEGSKA in the germline V gene (reference sequence).